This record covers a single TCR beta chain. Its antigen is not known. From germline, CDR1 is LNHDA and CDR2 SQIVND (reference sequence). The CDR3 is 13 amino acids. V shed 7 bases and J shed 3 bases, with 10 bases lying between them. These data originate in a study of cytomegalovirus exposure and HLA in healthy donors. Study-level points and caveats: Most TCR sequences were rare, but some public TCRs occurred in many donors. Several of the most significant clusters appeared linked to common viral pathogens, based on a later analysis.

Healthy bone marrow donors formed the donor group. PCR amplification relied on 60 Vbeta primers (plus 13 Jbeta primers). Some clones are missing from TCRdb's copy, which holds only in-frame ones; the method was immunoSEQ multiplex PCR. Counted here are about 140,000 clones, approximately 77% occurring once; the ten biggest clones make up 1.3% to 1.5%. V usage is TRBV19 and J usage is TRBJ2-1; TRBD2 might be the D (5 bases). Sequenced sample: PBMCs. The clonotype was recovered from a woman in her forties in good health and CMV-seronegative. The CDR3 here is CASTPGIYNEQFF. CDR3 nucleotide sequence: TGTGCCAGTACCCCCGGGATCTACAATGAGCAGTTCTTC.